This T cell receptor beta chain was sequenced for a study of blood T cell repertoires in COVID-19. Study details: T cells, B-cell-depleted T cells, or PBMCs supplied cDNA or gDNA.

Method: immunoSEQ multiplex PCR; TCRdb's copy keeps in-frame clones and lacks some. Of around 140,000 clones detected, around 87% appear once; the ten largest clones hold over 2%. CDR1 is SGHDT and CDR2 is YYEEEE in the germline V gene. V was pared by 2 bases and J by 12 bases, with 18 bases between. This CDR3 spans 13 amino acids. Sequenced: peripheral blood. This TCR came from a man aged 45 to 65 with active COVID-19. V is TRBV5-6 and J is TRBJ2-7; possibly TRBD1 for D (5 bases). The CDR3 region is CASSLQEPPALYF. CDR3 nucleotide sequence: TGTGCCAGCAGCTTACAGGAACCACCTGCTTTGTACTTC.